The 15 T cell receptor beta chains reported below all come from one sample, sequenced in a study of blood T cell repertoires in COVID-19. Sequencing used immunoSEQ multiplex PCR; TCRdb keeps in-frame clones, though not all of them. Seen here are 250,000 to 300,000 clones, approximately 85% observed once, and the top ten hold approximately 11%. The sequencing input was peripheral blood. The receptors stem from a woman between 70 and 85 years old with acute or convalescent COVID-19.

The chain recombines TRBV5-1 with TRBJ1-2; D unclear. Between the trimmed V and J ends, which lost 4 bases and 2 bases, there was a span of 9 bases. CDR1 is SGHRS, CDR2 YFSETQ, per germline. This CDR3 spans 13 amino acids. The CDR3 protein is CASSEDGNYGYTF. In DNA, the CDR3 is TGCGCCAGCAGCGAAGACGGGAACTATGGCTACACCTTC.

The chain recombines TRBV29-1 with TRBJ1-2; D not certain. The CDR3 is 13 amino acids. In germline, CDR1 is SQVTM, CDR2 ANQGSEA. The V end lost 4 bases, the J end lost 7 bases, and 16 bases lay between the germline ends. CDR3 coding DNA: TGCAGCGTTGCAGGTTCGGTAGTTAGTGGCTACACCTTC. Translation gives CSVAGSVVSGYTF.

The chain combines TRBV28 with TRBJ2-3; TRBD2 aligns across 8 bases. The J segment lost 4 bases and the V segment lost 5 bases, leaving 20 bases of the junction unmatched. Germline V gene lookup returns CDR1 MDHEN and CDR2 SYDVKM. This CDR3 has 19 residues. CDR3: CASSLISAGTRYGADTQYF. DNA for the CDR3: TGTGCCAGCAGTCTTATTTCGGCCGGGACTAGGTATGGTGCAGATACGCAGTATTTT.

This chain joins TRBV7-2 and TRBJ1-5; D gene ambiguous. The CDR3 has 13 amino acids. The V gene lost 4 bases and the J gene lost 4 bases, with 8 bases spanning the gap. Germline lookup yields CDR1 SGHTA and CDR2 FQGNSA. The CDR3 nucleotides are TGTGCCAGCAGCTCGCGGGTGAATCAGCCCCAGCATTTT. Translated: CASSSRVNQPQHF.

The rearrangement joins TRBV11-2 to TRBJ2-3, with 9 bases aligning to TRBD2. The junction had 7 bases not matched to a gene; V was cut back by 10 bases and J by 2 bases. This CDR3 spans 14 amino acids. Germline lookup yields CDR1 SGHAT and CDR2 FQNNGV. This CDR3 reads CATKRGANTDTQYF. In nucleotides, the CDR3 is TGTGCCACCAAGCGGGGGGCGAACACAGATACGCAGTATTTT.

This chain uses TRBV7-8 with TRBJ2-5; D remains ambiguous. The CDR3 loop spans 13 amino acids. From germline, CDR1 is SGHVS and CDR2 FQNEAQ. V lost 5 bases and J 4 bases, leaving 11 bases between the germline ends. CDR3 residues: CASSGSSPETQYF. The CDR3 DNA follows: TGTGCCAGCAGCGGAAGTAGCCCAGAGACCCAGTACTTC.

This clone was detected only a few times. CDR3 DNA: TGCGCCAGCAGCCAAGATATCGGGGTGAAAGGGGCTTTCTTT. Protein product: CASSQDIGVKGAFF. V and J are TRBV4-1 and TRBJ1-1; D is uncertain. Trimming shortened V by 0 bases and J by 11 bases, and 16 bases separated the two germline ends. The CDR3 is 14 amino acids. The germline CDR1 and CDR2 sequences are MGHRA and YSYEKL.

The rearrangement uses TRBV3-1 (or the pseudogene TRBV3-2) and TRBJ1-3, with a possible D match to TRBD1 (6 bases). This CDR3 comprises 17 residues. Looked up from germline, CDR1 is LGHDT and CDR2 is YNNKEL (reference sequence). The ends were cut back, 3 bases at V and 0 bases at J, with 15 bases in the middle. CDR3 residues: CASSQTTGSNSGNTIYF. The CDR3 nucleotides read TGTGCCAGCAGCCAGACTACAGGGTCCAACTCTGGAAACACCATATATTTT.

The gene calls are TRBV5-1 and TRBJ1-1, with TRBD1 matching over 7 bases. Germline CDR1 SGHRS, CDR2 YFSETQ. With 6 bases clipped from V and 10 bases from J, the junction kept 9 bases outside the gene matches. CDR3 length: 12 residues. The CDR3 protein is CASTGNNRGAFF. The DNA for the CDR3 is TGCGCCAGCACAGGGAACAACAGGGGAGCTTTCTTT.

This clone was seen a handful of times. The chain is built from TRBV5-1 and TRBJ2-3, with 8 positions matching TRBD2. J gave up 0 bases and V 0 bases, and 9 bases lay outside the gene matches. The CDR3 has 18 residues. Germline assignment: CDR1 SGHRS and CDR2 YFSETQ. Here the CDR3 DNA reads TGCGCCAGCAGCTTGGCCATGGGCGGGGGGACGAGCACAGATACGCAGTATTTT. This encodes CASSLAMGGGTSTDTQYF. The entire variable domain, with the rest obtained from reference TRBV5-1 and TRBJ2-3, is as follows: KAGVTQTPRYLIKTRGQQVTLSCSPISGHRSVSWYQQTPGQGLQFLFEYFSETQRNKGNFPGRFSGRQFSNSRSEMNVSTLELGDSALYLCASSLAMGGGTSTDTQYFGPGTRLTVL.

J is TRBJ1-5 and V is TRBV30; TRBD1 agrees at 9 bases. V gave up 2 bases and J gave up 6 bases; unmatched junction bases: 5. The germline V gene encodes CDR1 GTSNPN and CDR2 SVGIG (reference sequence). The CDR3 length is 14 residues. The CDR3 loop reads CAWSRTGVAQPQHF. The CDR3 nucleotides are TGTGCCTGGAGTCGGACAGGGGTTGCTCAGCCCCAGCATTTT.

The chain employs TRBV30 and TRBJ2-2; D remains ambiguous. The length of the CDR3 is 13 residues. Trimming cost V 3 bases and J 7 bases, with 12 bases left between them. Germline CDR1 is GTSNPN and CDR2 is SVGIG (reference sequence). The CDR3 loop reads CAWSSQENGELFF. The CDR3 nucleotides are TGTGCCTGGAGCAGCCAGGAAAACGGGGAGCTGTTTTTT.

The chain joins TRBV7-9 to TRBJ1-2, with a weak D call TRBD1 (6 bases). The CDR3 length is 16 residues. Germline lookup yields CDR1 SEHNR and CDR2 FQNEAQ (reference sequence). V lost 4 bases to trimming and J lost 6 bases, with 21 bases between them. CDR3 sequence: CASSSWDTRLGNGYTF. The CDR3 bases are TGTGCCAGCAGCTCCTGGGACACTCGGTTGGGAAATGGCTACACCTTC.

This clone was detected only once. Other DNA sequences in this specimen translate into the identical CDR3. The V gene is TRBV19, the J gene TRBJ2-3; 7 bases fit TRBD2. The length of the CDR3 is 14 residues. Germline trimming cut 3 bases from V and 1 base from J; bases unmatched to any gene: 1. Germline loops: CDR1 LNHDA, CDR2 SQIVND (reference sequence). CDR3: CASSIGGGTDTQYF. The CDR3 coding sequence is TGTGCCAGTAGTATTGGGGGGGGCACAGATACGCAGTATTTT.

V is TRBV7-9 and J is TRBJ1-2; no clear D gene. Germline V gene sequence: CDR1 SEHNR, CDR2 FQNEAQ (reference sequence). There are 15 residues in the CDR3. V gave up 2 bases and J gave up 0 bases, with 10 bases separating them. Here the CDR3 reads CASSLSAGSNYGYTF. The CDR3 DNA reads as TGTGCCAGCAGCTTATCGGCGGGGTCTAACTATGGCTACACCTTC. Complete variable domain (other parts from reference TRBV7-9 and TRBJ1-2): DTGVSQNPRHKITKRGQNVTFRCDPISEHNRLYWYRQTLGQGPEFLTYFQNEAQLEKSRLLSDRFSAERPKGSFSTLEIQRTEQGDSAMYLCASSLSAGSNYGYTFGSGTRLTVV.